The T cell receptor beta chain under discussion was sequenced for a study of T cells in Graves' hyperthyroidism and ophthalmopathy. TCR beta CDR3 regions were amplified from RNA. HTBI primers drove first-round RT-PCR of the TCR CDR3. Each CDR3 protein is one row after TCRdb ran MiXCR on the multiplex PCR reads. The profile shows around 340,000 distinct CDR3 sequences, 21% of them singletons. This clonotype was counted many times. Its antigen remains unknown. Fresh peripheral blood, 10 ml, yielded the PBMCs. Notes on the study in general: Blood also contained most expanded thyroid clonotypes above 0.001.

In germline, CDR1 is MNHNS, CDR2 SASEGT. This CDR3 spans 15 amino acids. V lost 4 bases, J lost 9 bases, and 14 bases stayed unmatched. The chain has TRBV6-1 and TRBJ2-7; TRBD1 matches 8 bases. What was sequenced was blood. The TCR was taken from a woman between 45 and 60 years old with Graves' hyperthyroidism. The CDR3 protein is CASSAQGTGERGQYF. The CDR3 DNA sequence: TGTGCCAGCAGTGCTCAAGGGACAGGCGAACGGGGGCAGTACTTC.